One TCR beta chain is described in this entry. Amplification of the TCR beta CDR3 regions used RNA transcripts (as template). HTBI primers primed a first-round RT-PCR, and a second-round multiplex PCR followed. MiXCR, applied by TCRdb to the multiplex PCR reads, yields one record per CDR3 protein. The table shows about 400,000 distinct CDR3 sequences, with around 20% occurring only once. The data are from a study of Graves' ophthalmopathy and Graves' hyperthyroidism. V gave up 3 bases and J gave up 4 bases; unmatched junction bases: 6. CDR1 is LNHDA, CDR2 SQIVND, per germline (reference sequence). The CDR3 runs to 16 residues.

What was sequenced was peripheral blood. This sequence was found in a young woman with stable Graves' hyperthyroidism. J is TRBJ2-2 and V is TRBV19, with 9 positions matching TRBD2. This CDR3 reads CASSMRLAGLTGELFF. The CDR3 DNA reads TGTGCCAGTAGTATGAGGCTAGCGGGACTCACCGGGGAGCTGTTTTTT.